The 27 T cell receptor beta chains below were found in one sample sequenced in a study of identical twins. TCRdb analysed the 5' RACE reads with MiXCR anew, one entry per CDR3 protein. The table shows roughly 540,000 distinct CDR3 sequences, with about 20% occurring only once. The data were also submitted as part of a second study, on T cells expressing NK-cell markers.

Source material: CD4+ T cells sorted from blood. All receptors come from a woman between 18 and 29 years old in good health.

The table lists this clonotype with many counts. The rearrangement uses TRBV3-1 and TRBJ2-2; D tentatively reads TRBD1 or TRBD2 (5 bases each). The CDR3 extends over 15 amino acids. Trimming removed 1 base from V and 4 bases from J, with 10 bases in between. Germline loops: CDR1 LGHDT, CDR2 YNNKEL (reference sequence). This CDR3 is CASSQGPGSTGELFF. For the CDR3, the DNA is TGTGCCAGCAGCCAAGGGCCAGGGAGCACCGGGGAGCTGTTTTTT.

V gene TRBV15 combines with J gene TRBJ2-5, with no clear D. This CDR3 region has 14 residues. V dropped 3 bases and J dropped 5 bases, with 13 bases sitting between them. Germline CDR1 LNHNV, CDR2 YYDKDF (reference sequence). The CDR3 protein is CATSRPSGEETQYF. DNA for the CDR3: TGTGCCACCAGCAGGCCCTCAGGAGAGGAGACCCAGTACTTC.

This clonotype came up many times. The V call is TRBV9, the J call TRBJ2-1; 7 bases match TRBD2. Germline V lookup: CDR1 SGDLS, CDR2 YYNGEE. There are 15 residues in the CDR3. Trimming removed 0 bases from V and 4 bases from J; junction bases left unmatched: 4. The CDR3 bases are TGTGCCAGCAGCGTAGACCTAGCGGAGTACAATGAGCAGTTCTTC. This gives the protein CASSVDLAEYNEQFF. Drawing the rest from reference TRBV9 and TRBJ2-1, the complete variable domain is DSGVTQTPKHLITATGQRVTLRCSPRSGDLSVYWYQQSLDQGLQFLIQYYNGEERAKGNILERFSAQQFPDLHSELNLSSLELGDSALYFCASSVDLAEYNEQFFGPGTRLTVL.

This clonotype occurred a few times. The J gene is TRBJ2-6, the V gene TRBV11-1; maybe TRBD1 (5 bases). In germline, CDR1 is SGHAT, CDR2 FQDESV (reference sequence). CDR3 size: 15 residues. V lost 2 bases and J 2 bases, leaving 7 bases between the germline ends. CDR3 amino acids: CASSLSGPGANVLTF. CDR3 sequence (DNA): TGTGCCAGCAGCTTATCAGGGCCTGGGGCCAACGTCCTGACTTTC.

A few counts support this clonotype. The rearrangement joins TRBV20-1 to TRBJ2-3; 10 bases fit TRBD2. Trimming took 5 bases from V and 3 from J; bases not matched to a gene: 20. CDR1 and CDR2 from the germline V gene are DFQATT and SNEGSKA (reference sequence). This CDR3 has 19 residues. The CDR3 region has the DNA TGCAGTGCTCCAGGCGGTAGCGGGAGGTCTATTGGTCGTACAGATACGCAGTATTTT. Translated, it gives CSAPGGSGRSIGRTDTQYF.

The rearrangement joins TRBV20-1 to TRBJ2-1; the D gene is possibly TRBD2 (6 bases). Germline loops: CDR1 DFQATT, CDR2 SNEGSKA (reference sequence). Trimming left V 6 bases short and J 1 base short, with 16 bases between. The CDR3 totals 15 residues. CDR3: CSAGILAGSYNEQFF. The CDR3 DNA reads TGCAGTGCCGGTATACTAGCCGGTTCCTACAATGAGCAGTTCTTC.

This rearrangement joins TRBV3-1 to TRBJ2-2; the D is unclear. Germline CDR1 is LGHDT and CDR2 is YNNKEL (reference sequence). V lost 1 base to trimming and J lost 6 bases, with 6 bases between them. The CDR3 is 13 amino acids. CDR3 in DNA: TGTGCCAGCAGCCAAGTAGTGTCCGGGGAGCTGTTTTTT. Translated: CASSQVVSGELFF.

This sequence joins TRBV20-1 and TRBJ1-5, with D perhaps TRBD1 (6 bases). Germline-derived CDR1 and CDR2 are DFQATT and SNEGSKA (reference sequence). Trimming took 6 bases from V and 2 from J, leaving 14 bases between them. This CDR3 comprises 14 residues. For the CDR3, the DNA is TGCAGTGCCATCGTAGGGGGGGGCAATCAGCCCCAGCATTTT. Protein product: CSAIVGGGNQPQHF.

In this sample, this clonotype turned up a few times. The chain couples TRBV5-1 to TRBJ2-7; the D gene is possibly TRBD1 (5 bases). The CDR3 has 12 amino acids. Deletions cut 4 bases from V and 6 bases from J, with 11 bases between. Per the germline V gene, CDR1 is SGHRS and CDR2 is YFSETQ. The CDR3 is CASSADMGEQYF. The CDR3 DNA sequence: TGCGCCAGCAGCGCGGACATGGGCGAGCAGTACTTC. Together with reference TRBV5-1 and TRBJ2-7, the CDR3 gives the full variable domain: KAGVTQTPRYLIKTRGQQVTLSCSPISGHRSVSWYQQTPGQGLQFLFEYFSETQRNKGNFPGRFSGRQFSNSRSEMNVSTLELGDSALYLCASSADMGEQYFGPGTRLTVT.

The rearrangement links TRBV9 to TRBJ1-1, with 7 bases lining up with TRBD1. The V and J ends lost 4 bases and 5 bases, in that order; junction bases with no gene match: 5. There are 13 residues in the CDR3. Germline V CDR1 and CDR2: SGDLS, YYNGEE. In nucleotides, the CDR3 is TGTGCCAGCAGCAAACAACAGGGGACTGAAGCTTTCTTT. Amino acids: CASSKQQGTEAFF.

The rearrangement uses TRBV12-3 or TRBV12-4 and TRBJ1-3; D is unresolved. The CDR3 covers 14 residues. Trimming cost V 4 bases and J 3 bases, with 10 bases left between them. CDR3 in DNA: TGTGCCAGCAGTTCCGCCGGGGTTGGAAACACCATATATTTT. Its protein product is CASSSAGVGNTIYF.

The rearrangement uses TRBV3-1 and TRBJ2-1, with 11 positions matching TRBD2. In germline, CDR1 is LGHDT, CDR2 YNNKEL (reference sequence). V dropped 4 bases and J dropped 10; count of bases not matched to a gene: 3. The CDR3 spans 13 residues. DNA of the CDR3: TGTGCCAGCAGCCCGACTAGCGGGGTAGAGCAGTTCTTC. Translated: CASSPTSGVEQFF.

The V call is TRBV6-2 or TRBV6-3, the J call TRBJ2-2; 10 positions agree with TRBD2. The CDR3 consists of 17 residues. Germline V gene sequence: CDR1 MNHEY, CDR2 SVGEGT. The ends lost 6 bases at V and 6 bases at J; junction bases unmatched: 13. CDR3 nucleotides: TGTGCCAGCAGCCGACATCCGGCTAGCGGGAGATCCGGGGAGCTGTTTTTT. Encoded protein: CASSRHPASGRSGELFF.

The V gene is TRBV5-1, the J gene TRBJ2-2, with unresolved D. V was trimmed by 4 bases and J by 0 bases, leaving 7 bases between them. The CDR3 consists of 14 residues. The germline CDR1 and CDR2 sequences are SGHRS and YFSETQ. The chain's CDR3 is CASSRATNTGELFF. The CDR3 DNA reads TGCGCCAGCAGCCGCGCAACGAACACCGGGGAGCTGTTTTTT.

This clonotype has just a few counts. The chain uses TRBV25-1 and TRBJ1-5; possible D gene TRBD1, 5 bases. Germline V gene lookup returns CDR1 MGHDK and CDR2 SYGVNS. The CDR3 sequence is 17 residues long. The V end was cut by 6 bases, the J end by 1 base, with 19 bases between. For the CDR3, the DNA is TGTGCCAGCAGCGCAGCCCAGGGCCTGGGGAGCAATCAGCCCCAGCATTTT. The encoded protein is CASSAAQGLGSNQPQHF.

This clonotype has only a few counts. The V and J genes are TRBV7-2 and TRBJ2-1; D gene uncertain. Germline CDR1 reads SGHTA; CDR2 reads FQGNSA. Trimming shortened V by 0 bases and J by 6 bases, and 12 bases separated the two germline ends. The CDR3 extends over 15 amino acids. Written as DNA, the CDR3 is TGTGCCAGCAGCTTAGCCGGGCCCGGAGCCAATGAGCAGTTCTTC. Translated: CASSLAGPGANEQFF.

This clonotype has more than one count but fewer than ten. The gene calls are TRBV6-1 and TRBJ2-1; no firm D call. The CDR3 extends over 16 amino acids. The germline V gene has CDR1 MNHNS and CDR2 SASEGT. V gave up 5 bases and J gave up 0 bases, with 14 bases separating them. This CDR3 is CASSTTGRLSYNEQFF. The DNA for the CDR3 is TGTGCCAGCAGTACCACCGGTCGGCTCTCCTACAATGAGCAGTTCTTC.

This clonotype was detected only a few times. J is TRBJ2-6 and V is TRBV11-2, with TRBD1 matching over 10 bases. The CDR3 sequence is 18 residues long. V was clipped by 0 bases and J by 2 bases; unmatched bases: 4. Germline loops: CDR1 SGHAT, CDR2 FQNNGV. The CDR3 DNA reads TGTGCCAGCAGCTTAGAGACAGGGGGCGGACCTGGGGCCAACGTCCTGACTTTC. It yields the protein CASSLETGGGPGANVLTF. Based on the CDR3 plus reference TRBV11-2 and TRBJ2-6, the full variable domain is EAGVAQSPRYKIIEKRQSVAFWCNPISGHATLYWYQQILGQGPKLLIQFQNNGVVDDSQLPKDRFSAERLKGVDSTLKIQPAKLEDSAVYLCASSLETGGGPGANVLTFGAGSRLTVL.

The rearrangement links TRBV5-1 to TRBJ2-3, with D possibly being TRBD1 or TRBD2 (5 bases each). CDR1 is SGHRS, CDR2 YFSETQ, per germline. Trimming stripped 1 base from V and 5 bases from J, with 14 bases between. The CDR3 length is 15 residues. The CDR3 protein is CASSLSGTGGDTQYF. The CDR3 bases are TGCGCCAGCAGCTTGTCCGGGACGGGCGGAGATACGCAGTATTTT.

In its sample, this clonotype was seen a few times. V is TRBV2 and J is TRBJ1-2; tentatively, D is TRBD1 (5 bases). Per germline, CDR1 SNHLY and CDR2 FYNNEI. V lost 8 bases, J lost 1 base, and 8 bases lay in between. This CDR3 region has 12 residues. CDR3 DNA sequence: TGTGCCAGCGGGGCGATTAACTATGGCTACACCTTC. Its protein is CASGAINYGYTF.

This clonotype was counted ten times or more. V usage is TRBV7-3 and J usage is TRBJ2-4; D is possibly TRBD1 (5 bases). The CDR3 is 14 amino acids. Trimming shortened V by 1 base and J by 7 bases, and 11 bases separated the two germline ends. Germline CDR1 is SGHTA and CDR2 is FQGTGA. The CDR3 DNA reads as TGTGCCAGCAGCTTAAGGGGCCAGGGCAACATTCAGTACTTC. It encodes CASSLRGQGNIQYF.

This sequence joins TRBV5-8 and TRBJ2-7; 11 nucleotides agree with TRBD1. Per germline, CDR1 SGHTS and CDR2 YDEGEE. The CDR3 has 15 residues. J lost 7 bases, V lost 1 base, and 7 bases had no gene match. The CDR3 bases are TGTGCCAGCAGCTTGTTCGGACAGGGGGCGCAGGAGCAGTACTTC. It translates to CASSLFGQGAQEQYF.

This clonotype was observed a handful of times. The chain uses TRBV18 and TRBJ2-4, with TRBD1 as a possible D gene (5 bases). Per the germline V gene, CDR1 is KGHSH and CDR2 is LQKENI. Between the trimmed V and J ends, which lost 3 bases and 5 bases, there was a span of 8 bases. This CDR3 spans 13 amino acids. The chain's CDR3 is CASSPGPENIQYF. The CDR3 nucleotides are TGTGCCAGCTCACCGGGGCCGGAAAACATTCAGTACTTC.

The chain recombines TRBV11-1 with TRBJ1-3; D remains ambiguous. Germline V gives CDR1 SGHAT, CDR2 FQDESV (reference sequence). V lost 3 bases, J lost 2 bases, and 8 bases lay in between. CDR3 length equals 14 residues. CDR3 sequence: CASSFHSPGNTIYF. The CDR3 nucleotides are TGTGCCAGCAGCTTCCACAGTCCTGGAAACACCATATATTTT. Full variable domain (missing parts from reference TRBV11-1 and TRBJ1-3): EAEVAQSPRYKITEKSQAVAFWCDPISGHATLYWYRQILGQGPELLVQFQDESVVDDSQLPKDRFSAERLKGVDSTLKIQPAELGDSAMYLCASSFHSPGNTIYFGEGSWLTVV.

The chain has TRBV12-3 or TRBV12-4 and TRBJ1-6; D perhaps matches TRBD1 (5 bases). The V gene lost 3 bases and the J gene lost 9 bases, with 12 bases spanning the gap. CDR3 size: 14 residues. This CDR3 is CASSFQGGGSPLHF. As DNA, the CDR3 is TGTGCCAGCAGTTTTCAGGGCGGGGGTTCACCCCTCCACTTT.

This rearrangement joins TRBV6-1 to TRBJ1-2; perhaps TRBD1 as D (6 bases). Germline loops: CDR1 MNHNS, CDR2 SASEGT. Trimming took 2 bases from V and 4 from J, leaving 11 bases between them. There are 14 residues in the CDR3. The CDR3 DNA sequence: TGTGCCAGCAGTGAATCTAGACAGGTCTATGGCTACACCTTC. This encodes CASSESRQVYGYTF.

The V gene is TRBV5-1, the J gene TRBJ2-1, with unresolved D. V shed 3 bases and J shed 5 bases, with 18 bases lying between them. Germline loops: CDR1 SGHRS, CDR2 YFSETQ. The CDR3 totals 16 residues. CDR3 loop: CASSWTTIVGNNEQFF. As DNA, the CDR3 is TGCGCCAGCAGCTGGACGACGATCGTAGGAAACAATGAGCAGTTCTTC.